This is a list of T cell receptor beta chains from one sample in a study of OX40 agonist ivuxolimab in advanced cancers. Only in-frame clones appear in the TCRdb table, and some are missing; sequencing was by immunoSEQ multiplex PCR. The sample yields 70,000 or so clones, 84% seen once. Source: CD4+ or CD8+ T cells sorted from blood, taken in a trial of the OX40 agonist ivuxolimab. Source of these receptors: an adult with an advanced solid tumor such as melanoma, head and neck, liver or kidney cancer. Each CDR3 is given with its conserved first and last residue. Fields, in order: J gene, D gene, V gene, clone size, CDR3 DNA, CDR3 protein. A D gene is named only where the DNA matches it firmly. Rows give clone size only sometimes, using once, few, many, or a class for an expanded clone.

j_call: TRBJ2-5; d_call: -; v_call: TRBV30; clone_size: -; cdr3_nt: TGTGCCTGGTCGGGGGTCCTAGAGACCCAGTACTTC; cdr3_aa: CAWSGVLETQYF
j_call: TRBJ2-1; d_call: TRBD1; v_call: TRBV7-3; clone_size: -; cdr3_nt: TGTGCCAGCAGCGCCACAGGGGGTTGGAATGAGCAGTTCTTC; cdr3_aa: CASSATGGWNEQFF
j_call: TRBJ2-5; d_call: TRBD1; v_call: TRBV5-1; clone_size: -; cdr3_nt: TGCGCCAGCAGCGCGGGGACAGGGGATAGGGTGACCCAGTACTTC; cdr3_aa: CASSAGTGDRVTQYF
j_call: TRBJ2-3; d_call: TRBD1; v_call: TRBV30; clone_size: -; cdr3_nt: TGTGCCTGGAGTTGGGACAGGGGGACGCAGTATTTT; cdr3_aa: CAWSWDRGTQYF
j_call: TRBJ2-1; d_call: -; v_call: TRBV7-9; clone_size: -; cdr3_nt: TGTGCCAGCAGCACGACCACCGACAGGATCTACAATGAGCAGTTCTTC; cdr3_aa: CASSTTTDRIYNEQFF
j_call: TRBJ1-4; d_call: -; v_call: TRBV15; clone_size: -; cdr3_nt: TGTGCCACCAGCAGAGATATAGGGCGGATTAATGAAAAACTGTTTTTT; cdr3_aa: CATSRDIGRINEKLFF
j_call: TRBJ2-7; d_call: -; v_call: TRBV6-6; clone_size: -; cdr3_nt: TGTGCCAGCAGTCCCTCCTACGAGCAGTACTTC; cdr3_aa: CASSPSYEQYF
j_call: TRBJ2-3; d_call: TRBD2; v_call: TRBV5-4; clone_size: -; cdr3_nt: TGTGCCAGCAGCCCGACTAGCGGGAGGGTGACAGATACGCAGTATTTT; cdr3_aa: CASSPTSGRVTDTQYF
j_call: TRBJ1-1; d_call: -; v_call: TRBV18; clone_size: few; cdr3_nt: TGTGCCAGCTCACCACTGGGAGATACTGAAGCTTTCTTT; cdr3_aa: CASSPLGDTEAFF
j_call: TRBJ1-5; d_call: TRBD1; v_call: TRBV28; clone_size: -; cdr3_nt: TGTGCCAGCAGGACAGGGGGCAATCAGCCCCAGCATTTT; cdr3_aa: CASRTGGNQPQHF
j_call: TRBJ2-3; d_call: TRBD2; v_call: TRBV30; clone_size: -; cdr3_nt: TGTGCCTGGAGCTTCGCCTCTGTGACTAGCGGGGCCGCAGATACGCAGTATTTT; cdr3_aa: CAWSFASVTSGAADTQYF
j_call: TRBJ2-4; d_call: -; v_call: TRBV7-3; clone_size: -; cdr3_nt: TGTGCCAGCAGCCTAGGAAGGCCTACCAAAAACATTCAGTACTTC; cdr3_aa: CASSLGRPTKNIQYF
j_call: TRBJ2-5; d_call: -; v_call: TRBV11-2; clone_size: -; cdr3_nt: TGTGCCAGCAGCCCTTCACGAAATCCTCAAGAGACCCAGTACTTC; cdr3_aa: CASSPSRNPQETQYF
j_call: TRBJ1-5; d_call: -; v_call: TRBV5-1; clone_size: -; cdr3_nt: TGCGCCAGCAGCTTGGGGGGGGCTAGCAATCAGCCCCAGCATTTT; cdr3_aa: CASSLGGASNQPQHF
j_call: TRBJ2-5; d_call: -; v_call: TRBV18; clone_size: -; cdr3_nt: TGTGCCAGCTCACCACTTGCGGCACAAGAGACCCAGTACTTC; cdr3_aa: CASSPLAAQETQYF
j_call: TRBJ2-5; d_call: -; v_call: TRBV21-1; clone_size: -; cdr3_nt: TGTGCCAGCCCCCAGAAGGTAGTTAGGACCCAGTACTTC; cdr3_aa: CASPQKVVRTQYF
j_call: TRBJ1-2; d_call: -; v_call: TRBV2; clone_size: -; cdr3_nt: TGTGCCAGCAGTATTGTAGGTTCTAGGCATGGCTACACCTTC; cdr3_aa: CASSIVGSRHGYTF
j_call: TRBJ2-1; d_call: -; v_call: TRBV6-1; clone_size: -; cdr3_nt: TGTGCCAGCAGCCCCCGCCGGGGCTACAATGAGCAGTTCTTC; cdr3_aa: CASSPRRGYNEQFF
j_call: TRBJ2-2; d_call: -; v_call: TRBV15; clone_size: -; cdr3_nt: TGTGCCACCAGCAGGACTGACAGCCTTGGGACCGGGGAGCTGTTTTTT; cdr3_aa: CATSRTDSLGTGELFF
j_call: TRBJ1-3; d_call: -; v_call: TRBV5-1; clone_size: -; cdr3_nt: TGCGCCAGCAGCTGGGCGGGTATGAGCTCTGGAAACACCATATATTTT; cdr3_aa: CASSWAGMSSGNTIYF
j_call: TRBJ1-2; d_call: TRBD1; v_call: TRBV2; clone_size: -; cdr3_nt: TGTGCCATCCAACAGACAGGGGCTATCTATGGCTACACCTTC; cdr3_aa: CAIQQTGAIYGYTF
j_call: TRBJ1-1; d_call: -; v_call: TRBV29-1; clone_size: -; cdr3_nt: TGCAGCGTTGGGACCGTGGGTGCGAACACTGAAGCTTTCTTT; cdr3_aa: CSVGTVGANTEAFF
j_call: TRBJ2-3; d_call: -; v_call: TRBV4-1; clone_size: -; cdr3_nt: TGCGCCAGCAGCCAAGTAAGGGGGGAAGGGACAGATACGCAGTATTTT; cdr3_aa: CASSQVRGEGTDTQYF
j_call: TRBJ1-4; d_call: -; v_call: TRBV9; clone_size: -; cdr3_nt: TGTGCCAGCAGCGCCTTAAAGGGACCGTGGGGGGAAAAACTGTTTTTT; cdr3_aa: CASSALKGPWGEKLFF
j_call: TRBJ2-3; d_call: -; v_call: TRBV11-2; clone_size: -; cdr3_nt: TGTGCCAGCAGCCGGGGGGCGGGTGGGACAGATACGCAGTATTTT; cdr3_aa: CASSRGAGGTDTQYF
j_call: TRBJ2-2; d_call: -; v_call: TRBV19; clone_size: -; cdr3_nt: TGTGCCAGTAGGAGCCGGGAGAACACCGGGGAGCTGTTTTTT; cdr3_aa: CASRSRENTGELFF
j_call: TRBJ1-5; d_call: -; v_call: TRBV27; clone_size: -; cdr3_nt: TGTGCCAGCAGTTCTGGTTTTGGACCCAATCAGCCCCAGCATTTT; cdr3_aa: CASSSGFGPNQPQHF
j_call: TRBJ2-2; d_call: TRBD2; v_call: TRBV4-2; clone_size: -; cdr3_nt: TGTGCCAGCAGCCAGCCAACCGGGACTAGCGGGAAGGGGGAGCTGTTTTTT; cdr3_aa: CASSQPTGTSGKGELFF
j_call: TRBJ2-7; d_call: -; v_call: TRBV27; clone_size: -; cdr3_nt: TGTGCCAGCAGTTTAAGCCCTCCGTGGGGGTCCTACGAGCAGTACTTC; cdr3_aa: CASSLSPPWGSYEQYF
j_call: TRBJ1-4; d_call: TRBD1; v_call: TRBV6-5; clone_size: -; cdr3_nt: TGTGCCAGCAGCCCTCCACAGGGGGCGGGCGAAAAACTGTTTTTT; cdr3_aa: CASSPPQGAGEKLFF
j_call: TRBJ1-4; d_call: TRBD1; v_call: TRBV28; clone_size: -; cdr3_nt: TGTGCCAGCAGTCTACGGGACAGGGGATTAGAAAAACTGTTTTTT; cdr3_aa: CASSLRDRGLEKLFF
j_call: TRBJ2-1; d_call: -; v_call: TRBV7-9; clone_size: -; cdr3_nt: TGTGCCAGCAGCTTACAGGTTGCGCAGTTCTTC; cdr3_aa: CASSLQVAQFF
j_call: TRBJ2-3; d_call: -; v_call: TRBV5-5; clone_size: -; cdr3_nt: TGTGCCAGCAGCTTCACAGAACCTAGCACAGATACGCAGTATTTT; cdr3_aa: CASSFTEPSTDTQYF
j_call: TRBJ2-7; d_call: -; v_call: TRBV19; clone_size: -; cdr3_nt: TGTGCCAGTGGCAGAAGGTTCGAGCAGTACTTC; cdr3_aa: CASGRRFEQYF
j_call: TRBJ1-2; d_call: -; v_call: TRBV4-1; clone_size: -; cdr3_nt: TGCGCCAGCAGCCAGCACGGGGGGCGCGTGAATAACTATGGCTACACCTTC; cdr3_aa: CASSQHGGRVNNYGYTF